Below are 27 T cell receptor beta chains sequenced from a single sample in a study of neurological immune-mediated disorders. TCRdb re-derived calls from the 5' RACE reads in MiXCR, one entry per CDR3 protein. The table records some 46,000 distinct CDR3 sequences, 3.5% to 5.5% of them present only once. Specimen: PBMCs. The receptors shown here come from a woman aged 55-70 years with multiple sclerosis.

This clonotype was found many times. V usage is TRBV7-8 and J usage is TRBJ2-1; D tentatively fits TRBD1 or TRBD2 (5 bases each). This CDR3 is 17 amino acids long. Trimming cost V 6 bases and J 6 bases, with 24 bases left between them. The germline CDR1 and CDR2 sequences are SGHVS and FQNEAQ. CDR3 in amino acids: CASRRFRRDVDGNEQFF. The CDR3 DNA reads as TGTGCCAGCAGACGATTCCGAAGGGACGTAGATGGCAATGAGCAGTTCTTC.

This clonotype was seen at least ten times. The V call is TRBV6-6, the J call TRBJ2-1; the match to TRBD2 covers 8 bases. This CDR3 has 14 amino acids. J was trimmed by 7 bases and V by 8 bases; bases with no gene match: 10. CDR1 is MNHNY, CDR2 SVGAGI, per germline (reference sequence). This chain's CDR3 is CASWWASGLNEQFF. The CDR3, as DNA: TGTGCCAGCTGGTGGGCTAGCGGGTTAAATGAGCAGTTCTTC.

This clonotype was seen at least ten times. This chain uses TRBV20-1 with TRBJ2-1, with TRBD1 matching 8 bases. The germline CDR1 and CDR2 sequences are DFQATT and SNEGSKA (reference sequence). The trim removed 5 bases at V and 7 bases at J, leaving 7 bases unmatched. The CDR3 sequence is 13 residues long. CDR3: CSAARTGRNEQFF. CDR3 DNA sequence: TGCAGTGCTGCCAGGACAGGGAGAAATGAGCAGTTCTTC.

V is TRBV18 and J is TRBJ2-7; 7 bases align to TRBD1. Germline trimming cut 1 base from V and 7 bases from J; bases unmatched to any gene: 7. This CDR3 contains 14 residues. Germline V CDR1 and CDR2: KGHSH, LQKENI. The CDR3 DNA reads TGTGCCAGCTCACCACGGGACAGCCTTTCAGAGCAGTACGTC. This codes for CASSPRDSLSEQYV.

This clonotype was recorded many times. Relative to the germline gene, one junction end is altered; a read error may explain this. The chain has TRBV20-1 and TRBJ2-5; TRBD2 matches 12 bases. The CDR3 runs 15 residues. From germline, CDR1 is DFQATT and CDR2 SNEGSKA (reference sequence). The CDR3 spells CSSSGGDFYQETQYF. The CDR3 coding sequence is TGCAGTTCTAGCGGGGGGGACTTTTACCAAGAGACCCAGTACTTC.

The table lists this clonotype with many counts. This chain uses TRBV7-8 with TRBJ2-5; possibly TRBD2 for D (6 bases). With 2 bases removed from V and 5 bases from J, the gap between germline ends came to 12 bases. The germline V gene encodes CDR1 SGHVS and CDR2 FQNEAQ. This CDR3 is 14 amino acids long. The CDR3: CASSLPTSSETQYF. For the CDR3, the DNA is TGTGCCAGCAGCTTACCGACTAGTTCTGAGACCCAGTACTTC. Looking up the rest from reference TRBV7-8 and TRBJ2-5 gives the full variable domain: GAGVSQSPRYKVAKRGQDVALRCDPISGHVSLFWYQQALGQGPEFLTYFQNEAQLDKSGLPSDRFFAERPEGSVSTLKIQRTQQEDSAVYLCASSLPTSSETQYFGPGTRLLVL.

Ten or more counts support this clonotype. This chain links TRBV28 with TRBJ1-5; D is possibly TRBD1 (5 bases). The germline V and J ends were trimmed by 6 bases and 1 base, with 10 bases remaining between them. In germline, CDR1 is MDHEN, CDR2 SYDVKM. The CDR3 loop spans 14 amino acids. CDR3 protein: CASRKTESNQPQHF. CDR3 in DNA: TGTGCCAGCAGAAAGACAGAGAGCAATCAGCCCCAGCATTTT.

The chain has TRBV7-8 and TRBJ2-5; the D is unclear. Trimming shortened V by 2 bases and J by 5 bases, and 6 bases separated the two germline ends. The CDR3 covers 12 residues. Per germline, CDR1 SGHVS and CDR2 FQNEAQ. The CDR3 region has the DNA TGTGCCAGCAGCTTATTCATGGAGACCCAGTACTTC. Translation gives CASSLFMETQYF.

This clonotype was recorded at least ten times. This chain connects TRBV28 to TRBJ1-4; a weak D match, TRBD1 (5 bases). This CDR3 spans 14 amino acids. V lost 8 bases to trimming and J lost 3 bases, with 13 bases between them. Germline V gene sequence: CDR1 MDHEN, CDR2 SYDVKM. CDR3 in amino acids: CASLDTTSNEKLFF. The CDR3 region has the DNA TGTGCCAGCTTGGACACCACATCTAATGAAAAACTGTTTTTT.

The rearrangement joins TRBV7-2 to TRBJ2-1; 12 bases are shared with TRBD2. Germline V gene sequence: CDR1 SGHTA, CDR2 FQGNSA. This CDR3 is built from 17 residues. J gave up 6 bases and V 2 bases, and 8 bases lay outside the gene matches. The CDR3 is CASSLSASGGARNEQFF. The CDR3 coding sequence is TGTGCCAGCAGCTTATCGGCTAGCGGGGGGGCGCGCAATGAGCAGTTCTTC.

In its sample, this clonotype was seen a few times. The chain combines TRBV20-1 with TRBJ1-1; D uncertain. The CDR3 extends over 11 amino acids. Germline CDR1 DFQATT, CDR2 SNEGSKA (reference sequence). Trimming shortened V by 3 bases and J by 4 bases, and 6 bases separated the two germline ends. The CDR3 reads CSASLITEAFF. DNA of the CDR3: TGCAGTGCTAGTTTGATCACTGAAGCTTTCTTT.

Details on this clonotype: A clone one base away is much larger, so this may be a read error. The rearrangement links TRBV20-1 to TRBJ2-7; 13 bases line up with TRBD2. The CDR3 runs to 14 residues. V lost 8 bases, J lost 7 bases, and 11 bases stayed unmatched. CDR1 DFQATT and CDR2 SNEGSKA come from the germline V gene (reference sequence). The CDR3 loop reads CSTLPGLAGEEQYF. In DNA, the CDR3 is TGCAGTACTCTCCCCGGACTAGCGGGGGAAGAGCAGTACTTC.

This clonotype was seen ten or more times. For the CDR3, the DNA is TGTGCCAGCAGCCCCTACGGGACAGGGAACTATGGCTACACCTTC. It is translated as CASSPYGTGNYGYTF. The chain carries TRBV5-6 and TRBJ1-2; 9 bases fit TRBD1. CDR3 length: 15 residues. The germline V gene encodes CDR1 SGHDT and CDR2 YYEEEE. The V gene end was trimmed by 4 bases and the J gene end by 2 bases; junction bases not matched to a gene: 6.

This clonotype was picked up many times. This sequence joins TRBV2 and TRBJ2-5, with TRBD2 matching over 9 bases. V lost 6 bases, J lost 2 bases, and 7 bases stayed unmatched. This CDR3 is 15 amino acids long. Germline lookup yields CDR1 SNHLY and CDR2 FYNNEI. The chain's CDR3 is CASRLAGAGQETQYF. In nucleotides, the CDR3 is TGTGCCAGCAGATTAGCGGGAGCAGGGCAAGAGACCCAGTACTTC. Looking up the rest from reference TRBV2 and TRBJ2-5 gives the full variable domain: EPEVTQTPSHQVTQMGQEVILRCVPISNHLYFYWYRQILGQKVEFLVSFYNNEISEKSEIFDDQFSVERPDGSNFTLKIRSTKLEDSAMYFCASRLAGAGQETQYFGPGTRLLVL.

The rearrangement joins TRBV10-2 to TRBJ1-2; no clear D gene. V was shortened by 0 bases and J by 0 bases, with 5 bases between the two germline ends. Germline loops: CDR1 WSHSY, CDR2 SAAADI. There are 14 residues in the CDR3. CDR3 sequence: CASSESGANYGYTF. The CDR3 coding sequence is TGCGCCAGCAGTGAGTCGGGAGCTAACTATGGCTACACCTTC.

This clonotype has ten or more counts. The V call is TRBV10-3, the J call TRBJ2-1, with D uncertain. The germline gives CDR1 ENHRY, CDR2 SYGVKD. The length of the CDR3 is 12 residues. The germline V and J ends were trimmed by 6 bases and 5 bases, with 8 bases remaining between them. CDR3 residues: CAISSTDNEQFF. The DNA for the CDR3 is TGTGCCATCAGCAGTACCGACAATGAGCAGTTCTTC.

The rearrangement joins TRBV28 to TRBJ1-1; D call uncertain. Germline values: CDR1 MDHEN, CDR2 SYDVKM. V dropped 8 bases and J dropped 0 bases, with 10 bases sitting between them. This CDR3 comprises 13 residues. The DNA for the CDR3 is TGTGCCAGCTTTGTGAGTGTGAACACTGAAGCTTTCTTT. This sequence encodes CASFVSVNTEAFF.

The chain is built from TRBV5-8 and TRBJ1-5, with 7 bases aligning to TRBD1. J lost 4 bases, V lost 4 bases, and 2 bases had no gene match. Germline loops: CDR1 SGHTS, CDR2 YDEGEE. This CDR3 contains 13 residues. CDR3 loop: CASSATGNQPQHF. The DNA of the CDR3 is TGTGCCAGCAGCGCGACAGGGAATCAGCCCCAGCATTTT.

Ten or more counts support this clonotype. The chain employs TRBV7-3 and TRBJ2-1; TRBD1 might be the D (6 bases). Germline lookup yields CDR1 SGHTA and CDR2 FQGTGA. Trimming took 3 bases from V and 8 from J, leaving 17 bases between them. This CDR3 has 15 residues. The CDR3 sequence: CASSFGGPRMDEQFF. The CDR3, as DNA: TGTGCCAGCAGCTTTGGGGGCCCTAGAATGGATGAGCAGTTCTTC.

This clonotype was picked up many times. The rearrangement uses TRBV19 and TRBJ1-5, with D possibly matching TRBD1 (6 bases). The germline V gene encodes CDR1 LNHDA and CDR2 SQIVND (reference sequence). The CDR3 has 16 amino acids. Trimming removed 2 bases from V and 8 bases from J, with 19 bases in between. The CDR3 sequence: CASSISPASPGEPQHF. As DNA, the CDR3 is TGTGCCAGTAGTATAAGTCCCGCGTCCCCAGGGGAGCCCCAGCATTTT.

This clonotype is termed hyperexpanded. The chain links TRBV10-3 to TRBJ1-1; D gene ambiguous. V lost 3 bases, J lost 2 bases, and 10 bases lay in between. The germline gives CDR1 ENHRY, CDR2 SYGVKD. This CDR3 spans 14 amino acids. The CDR3 DNA reads as TGTGCCATCAGTGACGGGGTACAAAACACTGAAGCTTTCTTT. Translated, it gives CAISDGVQNTEAFF.

The chain links TRBV3-1 to TRBJ2-7; D gene unclear. V shed 1 base and J shed 6 bases, with 13 bases lying between them. CDR3 length equals 14 residues. Germline loops: CDR1 LGHDT, CDR2 YNNKEL (reference sequence). CDR3 DNA sequence: TGTGCCAGCAGCCAAGGGGGTGGCTCGGGCGAGCAGTACTTC. Its protein product is CASSQGGGSGEQYF.

This clonotype was seen repeatedly, ten times or more. The chain combines TRBV19 with TRBJ1-5; 8 bases line up with TRBD1. The CDR3 runs 15 residues. Germline V gives CDR1 LNHDA, CDR2 SQIVND (reference sequence). J lost 7 bases, V lost 1 base, and 6 bases had no gene match. CDR3 in amino acids: CASSIVDRAGQPQHF. The CDR3 DNA reads as TGTGCCAGTAGTATAGTGGACAGGGCGGGACAGCCCCAGCATTTT.

This clonotype occurred a few times. The rearrangement uses TRBV7-2 and TRBJ1-3; 8 nucleotides line up with TRBD1. V was pared by 5 bases and J by 3 bases, with 3 bases of the junction left unmatched. The CDR3 covers 14 residues. Germline values: CDR1 SGHTA, CDR2 FQGNSA. The CDR3 DNA reads as TGTGCCAGCAGCCAACAGGGGGATGGAAACACCATATATTTT. This translates into CASSQQGDGNTIYF. The full variable domain, in which reference TRBV7-2 and TRBJ1-3 provide the parts outside the CDR3, is GAGVSQSPSNKVTEKGKDVELRCDPISGHTALYWYRQSLGQGLEFLIYFQGNSAPDKSGLPSDRFSAERTGGSVSTLTIQRTQQEDSAVYLCASSQQGDGNTIYFGEGSWLTVV.

This clonotype occurred many times. The chain combines TRBV12-3 or TRBV12-4 with TRBJ1-2; D is perhaps TRBD1 (6 bases). V was pared by 6 bases and J by 3 bases, with 11 bases between. The length of the CDR3 is 13 residues. In DNA, the CDR3 is TGTGCCAGCAGACGGACAGCCGACTATGGCTACACCTTC. Protein product: CASRRTADYGYTF.

The chain links TRBV18 to TRBJ1-1; no clear D gene. The CDR3 spans 12 residues. From germline, CDR1 is KGHSH and CDR2 LQKENI. V was cut by 0 bases and J by 10 bases, with 9 bases left in between. The CDR3 here is CASSPPRGAAFF. In nucleotides, the CDR3 is TGTGCCAGCTCACCACCCCGGGGAGCAGCTTTCTTT.

This clonotype was counted many times. The chain has TRBV20-1 and TRBJ2-7, with TRBD2 matching over 7 bases. From germline, CDR1 is DFQATT and CDR2 SNEGSKA (reference sequence). V lost 4 bases, J lost 1 base, and 7 bases stayed unmatched. The CDR3 contains 14 residues. This chain's CDR3 is CSAKKGLPSYEQYF. The CDR3 DNA reads TGCAGTGCTAAAAAGGGACTACCTTCCTACGAGCAGTACTTC.